The T cell receptor (beta chain) described here comes from a study of blood T cells in healthy people across ages. Findings of the study overall: Long-lived donors had more naive CD4+ cells and higher diversity than aged donors.

Germline-derived CDR1 and CDR2 are SGHRS and YFSETQ. The CDR3 extends over 15 amino acids. As for this clonotype: Antigen specificity is unknown. A much more abundant neighbour one base away suggests this may be a read error.

Alongside a J-beta primer mix, a sample-barcoded 5' primer served in a second PCR lasting about 7 to 11 cycles. Each CDR3 protein is one row after TCRdb ran MiXCR on the 5' RACE reads. In the table there are about 1.7 million distinct CDR3 sequences, roughly 27% of which are singletons. Specimen: blood. The rearrangement links TRBV5-1 to TRBJ2-1; 10 bases map to TRBD2. Near its end, the DNA agrees better with TRBJ2-7, so the J call may be wrong. The clonotype comes from a woman in her thirties in good health. The DNA of the CDR3 is TGCGCCAGCAGCTTGACTAGCGGGGTTTACAATGAGCAGTACTTC. This translates into CASSLTSGVYNEQYF.